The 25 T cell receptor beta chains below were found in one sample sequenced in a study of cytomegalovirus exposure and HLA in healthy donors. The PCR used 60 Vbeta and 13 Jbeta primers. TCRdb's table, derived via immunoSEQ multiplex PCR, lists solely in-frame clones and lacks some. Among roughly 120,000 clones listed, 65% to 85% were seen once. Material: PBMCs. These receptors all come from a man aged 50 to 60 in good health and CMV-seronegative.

Here the CDR3 DNA reads TGTGCCATCAGTGAACAGGGGGCAGGTGGCTACACCTTC. Translated, it gives CAISEQGAGGYTF. The genes are TRBV10-3 and TRBJ1-2, with TRBD1 matching 9 bases. J was trimmed by 7 bases and V by 3 bases; bases with no gene match: 3. Germline V lookup: CDR1 ENHRY, CDR2 SYGVKD. CDR3 length: 13 residues.

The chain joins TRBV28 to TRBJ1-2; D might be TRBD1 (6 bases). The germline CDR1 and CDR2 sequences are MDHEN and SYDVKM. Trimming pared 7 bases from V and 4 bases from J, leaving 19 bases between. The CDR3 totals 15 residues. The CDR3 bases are TGTGCCAGCAACTCCCCCCCCTTGGACAGCTATGGCTACACCTTC. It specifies CASNSPPLDSYGYTF.

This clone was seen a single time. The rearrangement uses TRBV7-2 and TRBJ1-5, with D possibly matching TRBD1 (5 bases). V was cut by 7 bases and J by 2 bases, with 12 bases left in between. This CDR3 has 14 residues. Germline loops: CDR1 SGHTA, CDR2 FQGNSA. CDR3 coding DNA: TGTGCCAGCACCCCCGACAGCGGCAATCAGCCCCAGCATTTT. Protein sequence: CASTPDSGNQPQHF.

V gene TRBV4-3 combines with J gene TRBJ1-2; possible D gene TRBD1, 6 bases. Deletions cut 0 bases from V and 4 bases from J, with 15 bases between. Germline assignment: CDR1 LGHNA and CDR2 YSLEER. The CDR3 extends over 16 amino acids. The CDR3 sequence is CASSQDHGQNAYGYTF. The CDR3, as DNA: TGCGCCAGCAGCCAAGACCATGGACAGAATGCCTATGGCTACACCTTC.

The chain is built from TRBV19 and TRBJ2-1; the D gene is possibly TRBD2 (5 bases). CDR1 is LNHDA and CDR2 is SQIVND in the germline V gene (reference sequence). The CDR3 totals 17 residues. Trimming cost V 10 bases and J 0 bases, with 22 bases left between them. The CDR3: CATTTVTPSFSYNEQFF. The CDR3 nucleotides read TGTGCCACTACGACGGTAACTCCTAGCTTCTCCTACAATGAGCAGTTCTTC.

CDR3 nucleotides: TGTGCCAGCAGCTTCAGCGGGAGAGGGGGAGATACGCAGTATTTT. This gives the protein CASSFSGRGGDTQYF. The chain employs TRBV9 and TRBJ2-3; 8 bases map to TRBD2. The germline V gene has CDR1 SGDLS and CDR2 YYNGEE. Trimming cost V 4 bases and J 5 bases; bases outside gene matches: 9. This CDR3 comprises 15 residues.

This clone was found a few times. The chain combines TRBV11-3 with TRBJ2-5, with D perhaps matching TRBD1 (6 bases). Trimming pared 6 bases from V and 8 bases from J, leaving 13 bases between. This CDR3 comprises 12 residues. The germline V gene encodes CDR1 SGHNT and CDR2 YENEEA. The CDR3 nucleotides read TGTGCCAGCAGGTTGGGGGCGGGTACCCAGTACTTC. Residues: CASRLGAGTQYF. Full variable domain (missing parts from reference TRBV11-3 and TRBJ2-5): EAGVVQSPRYKIIEKKQPVAFWCNPISGHNTLYWYLQNLGQGPELLIRYENEEAVDDSQLPKDRFSAERLKGVDSTLKIQPAELGDSAVYLCASRLGAGTQYFGPGTRLLVL.

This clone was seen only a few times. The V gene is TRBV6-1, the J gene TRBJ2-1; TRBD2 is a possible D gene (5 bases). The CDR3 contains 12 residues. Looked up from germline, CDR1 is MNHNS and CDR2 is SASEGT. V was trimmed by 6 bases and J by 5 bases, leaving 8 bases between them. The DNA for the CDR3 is TGTGCCAGCAGCGGGGTGGACAATGAGCAGTTCTTC. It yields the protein CASSGVDNEQFF.

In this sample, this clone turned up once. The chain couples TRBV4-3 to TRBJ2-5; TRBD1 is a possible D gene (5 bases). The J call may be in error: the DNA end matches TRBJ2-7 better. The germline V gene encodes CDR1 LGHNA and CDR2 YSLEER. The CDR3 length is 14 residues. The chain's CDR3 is CASSQDTGPYEQYF. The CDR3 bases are TGCGCCAGCAGCCAAGACACAGGCCCCTACGAGCAGTACTTC.

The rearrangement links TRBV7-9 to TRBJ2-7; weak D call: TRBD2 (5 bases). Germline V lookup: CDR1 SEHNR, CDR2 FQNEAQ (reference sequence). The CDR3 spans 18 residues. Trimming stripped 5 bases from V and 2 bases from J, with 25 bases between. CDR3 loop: CASSQEVKFRKQPYEQYF. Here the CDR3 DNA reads TGTGCCAGCAGCCAGGAGGTTAAGTTCCGGAAGCAGCCCTACGAGCAGTACTTC.

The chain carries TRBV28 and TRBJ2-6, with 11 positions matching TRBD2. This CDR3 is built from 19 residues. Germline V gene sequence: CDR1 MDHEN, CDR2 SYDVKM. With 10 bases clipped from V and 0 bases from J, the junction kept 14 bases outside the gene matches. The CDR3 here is CATAPVRTSGSSGANVLTF. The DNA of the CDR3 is TGTGCCACCGCGCCTGTCCGGACTAGCGGGTCCTCTGGGGCCAACGTCCTGACTTTC.

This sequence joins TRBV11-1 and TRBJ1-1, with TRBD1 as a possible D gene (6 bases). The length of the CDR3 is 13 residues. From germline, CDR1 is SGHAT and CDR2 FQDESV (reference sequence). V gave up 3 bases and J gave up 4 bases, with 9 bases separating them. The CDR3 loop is CASSFGRGTEAFF. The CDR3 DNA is TGTGCCAGCAGCTTCGGCAGGGGCACTGAAGCTTTCTTT.

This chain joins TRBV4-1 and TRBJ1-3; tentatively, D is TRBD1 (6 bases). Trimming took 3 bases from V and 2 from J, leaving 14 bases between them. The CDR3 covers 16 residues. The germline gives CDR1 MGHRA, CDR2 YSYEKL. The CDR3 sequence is CASSQGQREPGNTIYF. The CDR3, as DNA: TGCGCCAGCAGCCAGGGACAACGGGAACCTGGAAACACCATATATTTT.

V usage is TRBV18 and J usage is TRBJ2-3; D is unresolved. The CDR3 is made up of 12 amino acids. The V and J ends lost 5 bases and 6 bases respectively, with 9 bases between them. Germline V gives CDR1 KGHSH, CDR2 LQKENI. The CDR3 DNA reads TGTGCCAGCTCATCCCTGGGCGATACGCAGTATTTT. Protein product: CASSSLGDTQYF. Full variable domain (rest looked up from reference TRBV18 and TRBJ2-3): NAGVMQNPRHLVRRRGQEARLRCSPMKGHSHVYWYRQLPEEGLKFMVYLQKENIIDESGMPKERFSAEFPKEGPSILRIQQVVRGDSAAYFCASSSLGDTQYFGPGTRLTVL.

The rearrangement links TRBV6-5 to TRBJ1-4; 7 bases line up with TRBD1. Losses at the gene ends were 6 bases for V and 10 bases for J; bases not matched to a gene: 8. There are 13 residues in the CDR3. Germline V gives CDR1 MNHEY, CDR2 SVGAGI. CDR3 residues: CASSPRGLGKLFF. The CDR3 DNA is TGTGCCAGCAGCCCAAGGGGGCTGGGAAAACTGTTTTTT.

This CDR3 is CASRRTATYEQYF. The DNA of the CDR3 is TGTGCCAGCAGAAGGACAGCCACCTACGAGCAGTACTTC. This chain links TRBV25-1 with TRBJ2-7, with a weak D call TRBD1 (6 bases). Trimming removed 6 bases at V and 2 bases at J, with 11 bases between. The CDR3 length is 13 residues. CDR1 and CDR2 from the germline V gene are MGHDK and SYGVNS.

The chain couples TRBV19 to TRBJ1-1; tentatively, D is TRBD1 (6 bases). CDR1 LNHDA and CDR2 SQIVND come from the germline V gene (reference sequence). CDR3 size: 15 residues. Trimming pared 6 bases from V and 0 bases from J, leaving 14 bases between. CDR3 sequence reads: CASSRQVTVNTEAFF. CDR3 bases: TGTGCCAGTAGCAGACAGGTTACCGTGAACACTGAAGCTTTCTTT.

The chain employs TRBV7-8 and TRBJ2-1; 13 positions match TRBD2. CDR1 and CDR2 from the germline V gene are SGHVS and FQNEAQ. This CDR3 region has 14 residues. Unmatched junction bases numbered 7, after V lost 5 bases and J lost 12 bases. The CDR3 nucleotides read TGTGCCAGCAGCCCTGGACTAGCGGGAGTTGGGCAGTTCTTC. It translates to CASSPGLAGVGQFF.

The CDR3 sequence is CAISKVGAGKGDTEAFF. The CDR3 DNA is TGTGCCATCAGTAAAGTAGGTGCGGGGAAAGGAGACACTGAAGCTTTCTTT. The chain links TRBV10-3 to TRBJ1-1; no reliable D call. Trimming removed 5 bases at V and 3 bases at J, with 22 bases between. Germline assignment: CDR1 ENHRY and CDR2 SYGVKD. This CDR3 contains 17 residues.

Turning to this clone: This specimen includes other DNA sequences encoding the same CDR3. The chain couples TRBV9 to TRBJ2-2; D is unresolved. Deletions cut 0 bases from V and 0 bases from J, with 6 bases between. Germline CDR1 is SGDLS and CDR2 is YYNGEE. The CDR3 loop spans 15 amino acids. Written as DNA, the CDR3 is TGTGCCAGCAGCGTAGCCAGGACGAACACCGGGGAGCTGTTTTTT. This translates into CASSVARTNTGELFF.

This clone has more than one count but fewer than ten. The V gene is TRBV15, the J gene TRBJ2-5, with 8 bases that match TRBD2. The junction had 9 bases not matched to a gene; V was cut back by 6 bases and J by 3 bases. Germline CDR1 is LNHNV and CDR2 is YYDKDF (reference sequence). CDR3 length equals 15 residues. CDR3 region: CATRSRLAPKETQYF. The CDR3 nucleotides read TGTGCCACCAGGAGCCGACTAGCGCCAAAAGAGACCCAGTACTTC.

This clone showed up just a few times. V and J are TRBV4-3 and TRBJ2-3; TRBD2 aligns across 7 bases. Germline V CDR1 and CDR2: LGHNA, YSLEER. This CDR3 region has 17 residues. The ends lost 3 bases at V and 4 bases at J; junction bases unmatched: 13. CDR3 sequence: CASSQASSGFGPDTQYF. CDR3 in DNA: TGCGCCAGCAGCCAGGCGTCTAGCGGTTTTGGGCCAGATACGCAGTATTTT.

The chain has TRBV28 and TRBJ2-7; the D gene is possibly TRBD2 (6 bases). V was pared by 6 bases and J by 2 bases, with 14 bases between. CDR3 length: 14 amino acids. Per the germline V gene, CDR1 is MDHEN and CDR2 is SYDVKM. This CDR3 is CASSGGPLPYEQYF. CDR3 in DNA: TGTGCCAGCAGCGGGGGACCTCTACCCTACGAGCAGTACTTC.

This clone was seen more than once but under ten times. This chain's CDR3 is CAWSGTGGAGPYEQYF. Here the CDR3 DNA reads TGTGCCTGGTCGGGGACAGGGGGCGCCGGGCCTTACGAGCAGTACTTC. This rearrangement joins TRBV30 to TRBJ2-7; 12 bases match TRBD1. The V gene's germline CDR1 is GTSNPN and CDR2 SVGIG (reference sequence). This CDR3 is 16 amino acids long. J lost 4 bases, V lost 5 bases, and 12 bases had no gene match.

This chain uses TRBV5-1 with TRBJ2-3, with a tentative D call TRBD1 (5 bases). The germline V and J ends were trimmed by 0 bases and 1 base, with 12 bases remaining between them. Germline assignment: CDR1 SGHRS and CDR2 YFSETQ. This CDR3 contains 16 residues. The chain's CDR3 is CASSLGPGLGTDTQYF. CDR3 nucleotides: TGCGCCAGCAGCTTGGGACCAGGGTTGGGCACAGATACGCAGTATTTT.